The present T cell receptor beta chain was sequenced within a study of blood T cell repertoires in COVID-19. Across the whole study: PBMCs, B-cell-depleted T cells, or T cells provided the cDNA or gDNA that made up the material.

Original handling: Estimation of nucleated cell counts was performed using reference gene primer amplification. Clones were sequenced by immunoSEQ multiplex PCR, and TCRdb holds only the in-frame ones, with some missing. V and J calls and clone size follow that table, whereas D and trimming were derived from the DNA. The table records 65,000 to 80,000 clones, around 90% of them present only once. This CDR3 has 16 residues. Germline loops: CDR1 LNHNV, CDR2 YYDKDF (reference sequence). V shed 1 base and J 7 bases; nucleotides not matched to a gene: 6. Sequenced sample: peripheral blood. This chain joins TRBV15 and TRBJ2-1; TRBD1 agrees at 11 bases. This receptor was obtained from a human donor in a cohort sampled during active COVID-19. CDR3 in DNA: TGTGCCACCAGCAGAGCGCGGGACAGGGGGTTTAATGAGCAGTTCTTC. It codes for CATSRARDRGFNEQFF.